Below, one T cell receptor beta chain is given with its context. This table comes from immunoSEQ multiplex PCR, and its TCRdb copy is limited to in-frame clones, with some not included. Among some 170,000 clones listed, roughly 87% were seen once. Trimming cost V 5 bases and J 4 bases, with 13 bases left between them. CDR3 length equals 14 residues. Germline CDR1 and CDR2: MDHEN and SYDVKM. This sample was included in a study of blood T cell repertoires in COVID-19. Across the study: Sample material is recorded as cDNA or gDNA derived from T cells, B-cell-depleted T cells, or PBMCs.

The chain carries TRBV28 and TRBJ2-3, with D perhaps matching TRBD1 (6 bases). The TCR comes from a woman aged 55-69 years who had recovered from COVID-19. Sequences were obtained from peripheral blood. CDR3 nucleotides: TGTGCCAGCAGTCCAGCTCAGGGGTCAGATACGCAGTATTTT. This gives the protein CASSPAQGSDTQYF. Filled out from reference TRBV28 and TRBJ2-3, the complete variable domain reads DVKVTQSSRYLVKRTGEKVFLECVQDMDHENMFWYRQDPGLGLRLIYFSYDVKMKEKGDIPEGYSVSREKKERFSLILESASTNQTSMYLCASSPAQGSDTQYFGPGTRLTVL.